This TCR beta chain was identified during a study of T cell repertoires in cytomegalovirus infection. Study context: Recently identified HLA-C-restricted CMV epitopes were used, and well-studied HLA-B-restricted CMV epitopes were used as well. Matching HLA type and CMV infection were both indicated by public TCR beta signatures.

This clonotype occurred a few times. Its antigen remains unidentified. Each CDR3 protein is one row after TCRdb ran MiXCR on the reads. The sample records about 700,000 distinct CDR3 sequences, 30% to 35% being singletons. V lost 1 base and J 5 bases, leaving 17 bases between the germline ends. This CDR3 region has 16 residues. The germline CDR1 and CDR2 sequences are LGHNA and YNFKEQ. The sequence came from a human donor in good health (CMV status not recorded). Some clones in this sample may be carry-over from other donors' samples. The V call is TRBV4-2, the J call TRBJ1-2, with D perhaps matching TRBD1 (6 bases). The sample consisted of cultured PBMCs, taken from culture after CMV antigen stimulation. CDR3 bases: TGTGCCAGCAGCCAAGTGTCGGACAGAGTTCGGTATGGCTACACCTTC. Encoded protein: CASSQVSDRVRYGYTF.